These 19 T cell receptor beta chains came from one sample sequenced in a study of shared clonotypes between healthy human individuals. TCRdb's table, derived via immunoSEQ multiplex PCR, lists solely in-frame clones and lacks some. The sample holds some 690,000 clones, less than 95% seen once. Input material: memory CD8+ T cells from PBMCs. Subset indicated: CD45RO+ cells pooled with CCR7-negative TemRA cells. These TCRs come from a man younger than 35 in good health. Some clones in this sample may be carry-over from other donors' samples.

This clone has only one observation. The CDR3 DNA follows: TGTGCCAGCAGCTATACCTCAGGGTGGCGAGGGAACACCATATATTTT. This gives the protein CASSYTSGWRGNTIYF. The V and J genes are TRBV4-2 and TRBJ1-3; D is possibly TRBD1 (5 bases). The germline V and J ends were trimmed by 5 bases and 7 bases, with 21 bases remaining between them. Germline V lookup: CDR1 LGHNA, CDR2 YNFKEQ. The CDR3 length is 16 residues.

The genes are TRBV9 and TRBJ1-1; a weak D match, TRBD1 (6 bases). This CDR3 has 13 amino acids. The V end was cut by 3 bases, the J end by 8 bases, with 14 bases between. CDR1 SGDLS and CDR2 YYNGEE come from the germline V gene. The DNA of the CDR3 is TGTGCCAGCAGCGGCAACCCGGGACAAGAAGCTTTCTTT. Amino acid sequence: CASSGNPGQEAFF. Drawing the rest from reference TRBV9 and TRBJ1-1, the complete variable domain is DSGVTQTPKHLITATGQRVTLRCSPRSGDLSVYWYQQSLDQGLQFLIQYYNGEERAKGNILERFSAQQFPDLHSELNLSSLELGDSALYFCASSGNPGQEAFFGQGTRLTVV.

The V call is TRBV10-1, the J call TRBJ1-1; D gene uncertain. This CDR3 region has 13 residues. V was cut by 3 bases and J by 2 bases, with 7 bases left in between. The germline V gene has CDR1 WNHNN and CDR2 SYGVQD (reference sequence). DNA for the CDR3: TGCGCCAGCAGTGAAGTGGAAAACACTGAAGCTTTCTTT. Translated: CASSEVENTEAFF.

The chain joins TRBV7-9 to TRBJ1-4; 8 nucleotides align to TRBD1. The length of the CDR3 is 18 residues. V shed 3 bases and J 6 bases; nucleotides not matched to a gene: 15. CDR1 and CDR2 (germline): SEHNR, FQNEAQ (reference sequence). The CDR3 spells CASSLTTGVQLIHEKLFF. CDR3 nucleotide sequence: TGTGCCAGCAGCTTGACGACAGGGGTTCAACTAATTCATGAAAAACTGTTTTTT.

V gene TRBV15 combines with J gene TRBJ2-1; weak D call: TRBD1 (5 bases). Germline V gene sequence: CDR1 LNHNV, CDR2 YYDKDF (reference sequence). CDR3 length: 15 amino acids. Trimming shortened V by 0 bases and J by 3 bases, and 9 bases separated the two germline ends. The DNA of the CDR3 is TGTGCCACCAGCAGAGAGGGCAGGGTCTACAATGAGCAGTTCTTC. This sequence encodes CATSREGRVYNEQFF.

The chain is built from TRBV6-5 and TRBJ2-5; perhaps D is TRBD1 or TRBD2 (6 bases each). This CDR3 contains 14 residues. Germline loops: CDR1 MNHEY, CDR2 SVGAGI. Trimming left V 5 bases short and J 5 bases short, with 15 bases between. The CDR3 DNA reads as TGTGCCAGCAGTCCCACAGGGAGGTGGGAGACCCAGTACTTC. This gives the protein CASSPTGRWETQYF.

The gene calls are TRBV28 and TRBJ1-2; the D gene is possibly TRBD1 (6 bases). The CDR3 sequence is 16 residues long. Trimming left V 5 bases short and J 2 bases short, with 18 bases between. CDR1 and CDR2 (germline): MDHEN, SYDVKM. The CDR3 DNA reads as TGTGCCAGCAGTACACTGAGGGGGGACCGGAACTATGGCTACACCTTC. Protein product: CASSTLRGDRNYGYTF.

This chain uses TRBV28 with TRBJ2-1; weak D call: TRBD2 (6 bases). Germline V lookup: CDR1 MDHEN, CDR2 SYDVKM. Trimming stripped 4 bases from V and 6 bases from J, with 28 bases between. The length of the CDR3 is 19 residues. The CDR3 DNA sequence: TGTGCCAGCAGTTCTGACCCAACTACGAGCAAGGGACTTCTCAATGAGCAGTTCTTC. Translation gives CASSSDPTTSKGLLNEQFF. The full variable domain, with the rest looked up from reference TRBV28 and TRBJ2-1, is DVKVTQSSRYLVKRTGEKVFLECVQDMDHENMFWYRQDPGLGLRLIYFSYDVKMKEKGDIPEGYSVSREKKERFSLILESASTNQTSMYLCASSSDPTTSKGLLNEQFFGPGTRLTVL.

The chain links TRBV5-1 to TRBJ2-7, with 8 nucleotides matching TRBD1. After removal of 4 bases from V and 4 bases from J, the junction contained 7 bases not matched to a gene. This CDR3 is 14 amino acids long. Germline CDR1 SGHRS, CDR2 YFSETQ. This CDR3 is CASSTGQEFYEQYF. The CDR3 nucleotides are TGCGCCAGCAGCACGGGACAGGAGTTTTACGAGCAGTACTTC.

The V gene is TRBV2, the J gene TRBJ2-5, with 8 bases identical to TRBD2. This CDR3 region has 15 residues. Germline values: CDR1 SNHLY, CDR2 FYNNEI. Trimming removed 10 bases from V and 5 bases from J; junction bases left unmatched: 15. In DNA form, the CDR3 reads TGTGCCACCCAGAGTGCGGGAGGTAAAGCCGAGACCCAGTACTTC. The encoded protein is CATQSAGGKAETQYF.

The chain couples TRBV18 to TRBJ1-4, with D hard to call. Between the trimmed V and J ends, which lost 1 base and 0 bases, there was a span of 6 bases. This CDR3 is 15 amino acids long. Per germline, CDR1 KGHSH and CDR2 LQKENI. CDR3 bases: TGTGCCAGCTCACCACGGCGGGCAACTAATGAAAAACTGTTTTTT. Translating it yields CASSPRRATNEKLFF. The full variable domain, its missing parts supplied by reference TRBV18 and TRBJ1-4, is NAGVMQNPRHLVRRRGQEARLRCSPMKGHSHVYWYRQLPEEGLKFMVYLQKENIIDESGMPKERFSAEFPKEGPSILRIQQVVRGDSAAYFCASSPRRATNEKLFFGSGTQLSVL.

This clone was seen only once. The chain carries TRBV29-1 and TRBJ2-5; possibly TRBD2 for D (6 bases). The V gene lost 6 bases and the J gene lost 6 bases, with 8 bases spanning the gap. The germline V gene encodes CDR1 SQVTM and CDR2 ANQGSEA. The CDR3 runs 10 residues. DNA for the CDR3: TGCAGCGTGGCGGGGAAGACCCAGTACTTC. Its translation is CSVAGKTQYF.

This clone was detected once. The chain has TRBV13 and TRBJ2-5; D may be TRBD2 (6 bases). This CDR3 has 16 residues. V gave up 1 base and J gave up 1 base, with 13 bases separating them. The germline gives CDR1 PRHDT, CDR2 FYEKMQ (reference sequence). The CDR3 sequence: CASSLALAVLQETQYF. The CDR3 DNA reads TGTGCCAGCAGCTTAGCATTAGCGGTACTCCAAGAGACCCAGTACTTC. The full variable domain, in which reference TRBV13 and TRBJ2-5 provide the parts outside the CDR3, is AAGVIQSPRHLIKEKRETATLKCYPIPRHDTVYWYQQGPGQDPQFLISFYEKMQSDKGSIPDRFSAQQFSDYHSELNMSSLELGDSALYFCASSLALAVLQETQYFGPGTRLLVL.

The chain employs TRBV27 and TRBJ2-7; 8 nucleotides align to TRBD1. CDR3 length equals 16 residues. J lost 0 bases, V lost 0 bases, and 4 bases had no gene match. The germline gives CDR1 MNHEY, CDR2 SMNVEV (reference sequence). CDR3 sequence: CASSLSRGTGSYEQYF. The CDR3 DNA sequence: TGTGCCAGCAGTTTATCCCGCGGGACAGGCTCCTACGAGCAGTACTTC.

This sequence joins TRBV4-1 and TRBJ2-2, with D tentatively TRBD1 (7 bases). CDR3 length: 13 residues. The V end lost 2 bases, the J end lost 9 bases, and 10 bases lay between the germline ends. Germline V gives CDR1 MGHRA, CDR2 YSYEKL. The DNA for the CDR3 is TGCGCCAGCAGCCAATCAGGGGGGTGGGAGCTGTTTTTT. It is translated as CASSQSGGWELFF.

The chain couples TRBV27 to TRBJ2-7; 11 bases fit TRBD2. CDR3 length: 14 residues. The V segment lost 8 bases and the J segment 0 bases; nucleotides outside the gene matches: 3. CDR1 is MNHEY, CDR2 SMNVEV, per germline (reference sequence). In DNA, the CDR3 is TGTGCCAGCTCGGGACTAGCGGCCTCCTACGAGCAGTACTTC. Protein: CASSGLAASYEQYF.

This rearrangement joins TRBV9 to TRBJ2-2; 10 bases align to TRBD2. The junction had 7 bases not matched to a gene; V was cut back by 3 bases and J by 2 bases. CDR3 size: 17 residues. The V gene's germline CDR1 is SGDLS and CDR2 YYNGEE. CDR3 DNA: TGTGCCAGCAGCGCAACCACTAGCGGGGATAACACCGGGGAGCTGTTTTTT. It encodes CASSATTSGDNTGELFF.

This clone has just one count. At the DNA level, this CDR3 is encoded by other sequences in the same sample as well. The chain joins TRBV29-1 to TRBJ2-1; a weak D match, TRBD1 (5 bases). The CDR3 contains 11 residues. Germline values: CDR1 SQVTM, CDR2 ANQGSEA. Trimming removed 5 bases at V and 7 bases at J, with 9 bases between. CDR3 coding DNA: TGCAGCGTTACTCAGGGAAATGAGCAGTTCTTC. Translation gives CSVTQGNEQFF.

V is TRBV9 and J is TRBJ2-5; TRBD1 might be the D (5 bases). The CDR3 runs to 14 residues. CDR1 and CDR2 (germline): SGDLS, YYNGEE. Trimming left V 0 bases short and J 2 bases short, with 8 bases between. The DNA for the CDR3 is TGTGCCAGCAGCGTAGGTGACAGTCAAGAGACCCAGTACTTC. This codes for CASSVGDSQETQYF. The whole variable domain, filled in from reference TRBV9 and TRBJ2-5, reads DSGVTQTPKHLITATGQRVTLRCSPRSGDLSVYWYQQSLDQGLQFLIQYYNGEERAKGNILERFSAQQFPDLHSELNLSSLELGDSALYFCASSVGDSQETQYFGPGTRLLVL.